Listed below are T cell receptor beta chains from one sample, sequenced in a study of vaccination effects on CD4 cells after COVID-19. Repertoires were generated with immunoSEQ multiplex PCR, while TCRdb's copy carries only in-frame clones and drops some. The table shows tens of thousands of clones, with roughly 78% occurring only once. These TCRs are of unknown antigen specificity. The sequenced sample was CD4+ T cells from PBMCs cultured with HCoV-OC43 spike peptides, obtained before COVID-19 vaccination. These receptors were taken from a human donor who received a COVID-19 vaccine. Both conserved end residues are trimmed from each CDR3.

cdr3_aa: ASSAYRDGNEKLF; j_call: TRBJ1-4; v_call: TRBV9
cdr3_aa: ASSTQGVNTGELF; j_call: TRBJ2-2; v_call: TRBV4-1
cdr3_aa: ASSLKGTGSGNTIY; j_call: TRBJ1-3; v_call: TRBV7-3
cdr3_aa: ATSDYRGPPQRDTEAF; j_call: TRBJ1-1; v_call: TRBV24-1
cdr3_aa: ASSFNRGAGTDTQY; j_call: TRBJ2-3; v_call: TRBV7-8
cdr3_aa: ASSDGGYNEQF; j_call: TRBJ2-1; v_call: TRBV10-2
cdr3_aa: SAFHPQTQY; j_call: TRBJ2-5; v_call: TRBV20-1
cdr3_aa: ASSVGTSGGPQY; j_call: TRBJ2-5; v_call: TRBV9
cdr3_aa: ASSSDTGELF; j_call: TRBJ2-2; v_call: TRBV12-3/TRBV12-4
cdr3_aa: ASSINWDRVKF; j_call: TRBJ2-1; v_call: TRBV19
cdr3_aa: ASSQPLAASSYNEQF; j_call: TRBJ2-1; v_call: TRBV4-1
cdr3_aa: ASSGGTGLPDTQY; j_call: TRBJ2-3; v_call: TRBV5-4
cdr3_aa: ASSSRPGAGELF; j_call: TRBJ2-2; v_call: TRBV27
cdr3_aa: ASSRTDLNSPLH; j_call: TRBJ1-6; v_call: TRBV2
cdr3_aa: ASSLVPEGYSPLH; j_call: TRBJ1-6; v_call: TRBV5-5
cdr3_aa: ASRRDRGDSPLH; j_call: TRBJ1-6; v_call: TRBV6-5
cdr3_aa: AWSTSGTGLTDTQY; j_call: TRBJ2-3; v_call: TRBV30
cdr3_aa: ASSPQETQY; j_call: TRBJ2-5; v_call: TRBV2